The 14 T cell receptor beta chains in this list originate from one sample, sequenced in a study of early T cells in non-severe SARS-CoV-2 infection. TCRdb used MiXCR to reprocess the 5' RACE reads, holding one entry per CDR3 protein. The sample records 35,000 to 45,000 distinct CDR3 sequences, roughly 4% being singletons. The specimen was whole blood. The receptors originated from an adult who was a healthcare worker with PCR-confirmed SARS-CoV-2 infection or an uninfected control (not recorded which).

This clonotype was seen only a few times. The chain employs TRBV7-2 and TRBJ2-3, with 10 bases lining up with TRBD2. V lost 3 bases and J lost 2; bases outside the gene matches: 5. The CDR3 consists of 16 residues. CDR1 is SGHTA and CDR2 is FQGNSA in the germline V gene. CDR3 bases: TGTGCCAGCAGCTTTATCCTAGCGGGAGCCACAGATACGCAGTATTTT. Translated: CASSFILAGATDTQYF. Supplemented by reference TRBV7-2 and TRBJ2-3, the full variable domain reads GAGVSQSPSNKVTEKGKDVELRCDPISGHTALYWYRQSLGQGLEFLIYFQGNSAPDKSGLPSDRFSAERTGGSVSTLTIQRTQQEDSAVYLCASSFILAGATDTQYFGPGTRLTVL.

This clonotype occurred many times. The genes are TRBV24-1 and TRBJ2-1; 11 positions agree with TRBD2. Germline V CDR1 and CDR2: KGHDR, SFDVKD. V trimming: 3 bases; J trimming: 4 bases; junction bases outside the gene matches: 10. The length of the CDR3 is 18 residues. The CDR3 DNA is TGTGCCACCAGTGATAACGGCCCGGGACTAGCGGTATACAATGAGCAGTTCTTC. Protein: CATSDNGPGLAVYNEQFF.

This clonotype was observed many times. This chain uses TRBV27 with TRBJ1-1; TRBD1 might be the D (5 bases). The germline gives CDR1 MNHEY, CDR2 SMNVEV (reference sequence). Trimming left V 5 bases short and J 0 bases short, with 13 bases between. This CDR3 is built from 15 residues. The CDR3 bases are TGTGCCAGCAGTACGGGACCTCCGTTGAACACTGAAGCTTTCTTT. It yields the protein CASSTGPPLNTEAFF.

This chain joins TRBV12-3 or TRBV12-4 and TRBJ1-6; 8 bases line up with TRBD1. With V trimmed by 6 bases and J by 7 bases, 8 bases remained unmatched. The CDR3 contains 15 residues. This CDR3 is CASRAEQGGNSPLHF. Here the CDR3 DNA reads TGTGCCAGCAGGGCTGAACAGGGGGGGAATTCACCCCTCCACTTT.

In its sample, this clonotype was seen many times. V is TRBV6-1 and J is TRBJ2-1, with 8 bases that match TRBD1. J was trimmed by 4 bases and V by 8 bases; bases with no gene match: 4. Germline V gene lookup returns CDR1 MNHNS and CDR2 SASEGT. The CDR3 is made up of 13 amino acids. CDR3 amino acids: CASRRTGYNEQFF. The CDR3 DNA reads as TGTGCCAGCCGTCGGACAGGGTACAATGAGCAGTTCTTC.

This clonotype was seen at least ten times. This sequence joins TRBV20-1 and TRBJ2-3; TRBD1 aligns across 9 bases. Germline CDR1 DFQATT, CDR2 SNEGSKA (reference sequence). V shed 5 bases and J 5 bases; nucleotides not matched to a gene: 8. The CDR3 is made up of 14 amino acids. The CDR3 here is CSAGTGPSQDTQYF. As DNA, the CDR3 is TGCAGTGCTGGGACAGGGCCCTCGCAAGATACGCAGTATTTT.

The table lists this clonotype with a few counts. This chain joins TRBV5-4 and TRBJ2-7; weak D call: TRBD2 (6 bases). The V gene's germline CDR1 is SGHNT and CDR2 YYREEE (reference sequence). The CDR3 covers 14 residues. Trimming removed 0 bases from V and 6 bases from J, with 13 bases in between. CDR3 DNA sequence: TGTGCCAGCAGCTTGGCCGGGAGTATTGTCGAGCAGTACTTC. Residues: CASSLAGSIVEQYF.

This clonotype has a count of ten or more. The rearrangement links TRBV18 to TRBJ1-2; TRBD1 matches 8 bases. Unmatched junction bases numbered 5, after V lost 3 bases and J lost 2 bases. The CDR3 is 15 residues long. Germline CDR1 and CDR2: KGHSH and LQKENI. The CDR3 sequence is CASSPTNRGNYGYTF. The CDR3 nucleotides read TGTGCCAGCTCACCTACAAACAGGGGGAACTATGGCTACACCTTC.

This clonotype was detected ten times or more. The V gene is TRBV4-2, the J gene TRBJ2-7, with D perhaps matching TRBD2 (5 bases). The CDR3 has 15 residues. Germline CDR1 LGHNA, CDR2 YNFKEQ. V lost 0 bases and J lost 4, with 13 bases in between. The CDR3 DNA sequence: TGTGCCAGCAGCCAAGATCGTGGGAGTCTATACGAGCAGTACTTC. This gives the protein CASSQDRGSLYEQYF.

In this sample, this clonotype is medium-sized (0.01 to 0.1%). The V and J genes are TRBV7-8 and TRBJ2-3, with 7 bases aligning to TRBD1. Per the germline V gene, CDR1 is SGHVS and CDR2 is FQNEAQ. CDR3 length equals 14 residues. V lost 0 bases and J lost 7; bases outside the gene matches: 4. The CDR3 loop reads CASSLAPGQYTQYF. CDR3 nucleotide sequence: TGTGCCAGCAGCTTAGCGCCGGGACAGTATACGCAGTATTTT.

This clonotype was recorded many times. The chain joins TRBV11-2 to TRBJ2-1, with 7 bases matching TRBD2. CDR1 and CDR2 (germline): SGHAT, FQNNGV. V dropped 1 base and J dropped 4; count of bases not matched to a gene: 4. The length of the CDR3 is 15 residues. The chain's CDR3 is CASSLVRREYNEQFF. Here the CDR3 DNA reads TGTGCCAGCAGCTTAGTCCGGCGGGAGTACAATGAGCAGTTCTTC.

At least ten counts were recorded for this clonotype. The chain carries TRBV7-8 and TRBJ2-1; 8 bases map to TRBD2. Germline values: CDR1 SGHVS, CDR2 FQNEAQ. The CDR3 spans 16 residues. Trimming at V came to 1 base and at J to 6 bases, leaving 8 bases not matched to a gene. CDR3 residues: CASSLVRAGAFNEQFF. The CDR3 DNA reads TGTGCCAGCAGCTTAGTGAGAGCGGGAGCCTTCAATGAGCAGTTCTTC.

This clonotype was recorded many times. The chain has TRBV6-5 and TRBJ2-1; D is unresolved. In germline, CDR1 is MNHEY, CDR2 SVGAGI. This CDR3 region has 13 residues. Trimming cost V 5 bases and J 9 bases, with 14 bases left between them. The CDR3 region has the DNA TGTGCCAGCAGTAAGTCCCGGAGAGGTGAGCAGTTCTTC. It translates to CASSKSRRGEQFF.

This clonotype showed up many times. The chain couples TRBV7-6 to TRBJ2-7; D gene unclear. The CDR3 runs to 13 residues. Germline CDR1 reads SGHVS; CDR2 reads FNYEAQ. V was cut by 5 bases and J by 5 bases, with 13 bases left in between. The CDR3 sequence is CASSHYSSDEQYF. CDR3 DNA: TGTGCCAGCAGCCACTATTCGTCCGACGAGCAGTACTTC.